This record looks at one T cell receptor (beta chain) sequence and its context. Generated by immunoSEQ multiplex PCR, the TCRdb table keeps only in-frame clones and is missing some. The table lists about 240,000 clones, roughly 80% of them singletons. This record belongs to a study of blood T cell repertoires in COVID-19. Study-level information: From the United States, Italy and Spain came samples of acute and convalescent COVID-19.

J lost 1 base, V lost 3 bases, and 0 bases had no gene match. In germline, CDR1 is SGHRS, CDR2 YFSETQ. This CDR3 comprises 13 residues. Sequences were obtained from peripheral blood. The chain uses TRBV5-1 and TRBJ2-5; 7 bases match TRBD1. The receptor comes from a woman older than 75 with acute or convalescent COVID-19. CDR3: CASSWDSQETQYF. As DNA, the CDR3 is TGCGCCAGCAGCTGGGACAGCCAAGAGACCCAGTACTTC.